This T cell receptor beta chain was retrieved from a study of early T cells in non-severe SARS-CoV-2 infection. Study-wide results and limits: VDJdb matching, biased toward anti-spike CD8 responses, missed private and CD4 specificities.

V was pared by 7 bases and J by 5 bases, with 14 bases between. Looked up from germline, CDR1 is SQVTM and CDR2 is ANQGSEA. The CDR3 has 12 amino acids. At least ten counts were recorded for this clonotype. Its matching antigen is unknown. Separate cDNA molecules each had unique molecular identifiers attached to them. TCRdb ran MiXCR on the 5' RACE reads and lists one entry per CDR3 protein. The table shows under 75,000 distinct CDR3 sequences, with roughly 13% occurring only once. The specimen was whole blood. The sequence came from an adult who was a healthcare worker with PCR-confirmed SARS-CoV-2 infection or an uninfected control (not recorded which). V and J are TRBV29-1 and TRBJ1-1, with a possible D match to TRBD1 (5 bases). The chain's CDR3 is CSGGDESTEAFF. CDR3 nucleotides: TGCAGCGGCGGGGACGAGTCAACTGAAGCTTTCTTT.